This T cell receptor beta chain was recovered during a study of shared clonotypes between healthy human individuals. Across the study: CD4 naive and CD4 memory each took three plates per donor, while CD8 naive took two and CD8 memory one.

CD45RO negativity and positive selection for CCR7 defined naive CD8 cells, a population that excluded terminally differentiated effector memory CD45RA+ cells. This CDR3 has 12 amino acids. The V end lost 6 bases, the J end lost 1 base, and 7 bases lay between the germline ends. CDR1 and CDR2 from the germline V gene are MNHEY and SMNVEV (reference sequence). Measured with immunoSEQ multiplex PCR; TCRdb has only the in-frame clones, and not every one. Found here are some 2.1 million clones, approximately 95% of them singletons; the top ten hold roughly 1%. This clonotype was obtained from a man aged 18-30 years in good health. This chain connects TRBV27 to TRBJ2-7, with D tentatively TRBD1 (5 bases). The material sequenced was naive CD8+ T cells sorted from blood. The CDR3 loop is CASRAGSYEQYF. CDR3 nucleotide sequence: TGTGCCAGCAGAGCAGGGTCCTACGAGCAGTACTTC.